This TCR beta chain originates from a study of T cell changes during pregnancy in multiple sclerosis. Germline loops: CDR1 MNHEY, CDR2 SVGAGI. The CDR3 runs to 13 residues. Trimming removed 6 bases from V and 1 base from J, with 9 bases in between. The data were produced by immunoSEQ multiplex PCR, yet TCRdb's version contains in-frame clones alone and is incomplete. The table has 81,000 or so clones, over 80% seen once; the top ten hold roughly 3.5%. The V call is TRBV6-5, the J call TRBJ1-1, with D uncertain. The origin of this receptor is a female donor in good health, serving as a control in a pregnancy study. Some clones in this sample may be carry-over from other donors' samples. This specimen was PBMCs, taken in the first trimester of pregnancy. CDR3 nucleotides: TGTGCCAGCAGCAAACAGAGGAACACTGAAGCTTTCTTT. Encoded protein: CASSKQRNTEAFF.